What follows describes a single TCR beta chain. The source of the sample is a study of blood T cell repertoires in COVID-19. Across the whole study: From T cells, B-cell-depleted T cells, or PBMCs came the material, which was cDNA or gDNA.

Losses at the gene ends were 8 bases for V and 5 bases for J; bases not matched to a gene: 10. In germline, CDR1 is SQVTM, CDR2 ANQGSEA. This CDR3 is 13 amino acids long. In the original processing: From reference gene primer amplification, estimates of nucleated cell counts were derived. TCRdb's copy holds only in-frame clones and misses some; the assay was immunoSEQ multiplex PCR. That table is the source of V, J and clone size, and D and trimming were worked out from the DNA. The table has more than 150,000 clones, around 87% seen once; the top ten hold 2% to 3%. This receptor was taken from a man in his forties or fifties with active or convalescent COVID-19. The chain recombines TRBV29-1 with TRBJ2-5; 8 bases agree with TRBD1. The sequenced sample was peripheral blood. The CDR3 here is CSLSGGKSETQYF. In DNA form, the CDR3 reads TGCAGCCTCTCAGGGGGCAAGTCGGAGACCCAGTACTTC.